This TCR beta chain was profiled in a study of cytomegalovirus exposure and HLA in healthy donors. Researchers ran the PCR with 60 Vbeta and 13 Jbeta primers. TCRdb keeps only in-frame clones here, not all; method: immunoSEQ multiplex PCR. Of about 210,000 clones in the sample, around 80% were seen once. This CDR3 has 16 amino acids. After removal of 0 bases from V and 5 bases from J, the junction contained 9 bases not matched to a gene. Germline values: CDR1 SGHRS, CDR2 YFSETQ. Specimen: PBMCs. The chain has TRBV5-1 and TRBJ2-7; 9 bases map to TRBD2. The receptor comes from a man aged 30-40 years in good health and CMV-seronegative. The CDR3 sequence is CASSLGLAGTGNEQYF. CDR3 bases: TGCGCCAGCAGCTTGGGCCTAGCGGGGACGGGGAACGAGCAGTACTTC.